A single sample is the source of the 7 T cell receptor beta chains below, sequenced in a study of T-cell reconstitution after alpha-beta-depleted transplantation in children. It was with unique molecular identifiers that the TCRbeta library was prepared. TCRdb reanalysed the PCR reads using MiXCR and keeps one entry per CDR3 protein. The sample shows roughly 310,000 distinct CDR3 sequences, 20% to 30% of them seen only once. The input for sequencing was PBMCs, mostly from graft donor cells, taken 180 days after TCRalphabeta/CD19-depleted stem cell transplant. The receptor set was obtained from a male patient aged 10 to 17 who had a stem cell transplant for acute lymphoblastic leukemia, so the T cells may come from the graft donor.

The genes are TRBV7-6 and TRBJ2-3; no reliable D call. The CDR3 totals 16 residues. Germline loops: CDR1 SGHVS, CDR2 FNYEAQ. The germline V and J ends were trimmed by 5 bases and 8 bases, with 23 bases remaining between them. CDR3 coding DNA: TGTGCCAGCAGCCCAGCAGGCGGACCGAGAGGAGTTACGCAGTATTTT. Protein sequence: CASSPAGGPRGVTQYF.

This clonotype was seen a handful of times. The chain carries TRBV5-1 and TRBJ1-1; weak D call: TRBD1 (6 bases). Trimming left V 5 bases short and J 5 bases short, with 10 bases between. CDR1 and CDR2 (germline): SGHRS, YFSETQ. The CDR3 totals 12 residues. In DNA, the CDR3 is TGCGCCAGCAGGCCGGACAGTACTGAAGCTTTCTTT. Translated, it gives CASRPDSTEAFF.

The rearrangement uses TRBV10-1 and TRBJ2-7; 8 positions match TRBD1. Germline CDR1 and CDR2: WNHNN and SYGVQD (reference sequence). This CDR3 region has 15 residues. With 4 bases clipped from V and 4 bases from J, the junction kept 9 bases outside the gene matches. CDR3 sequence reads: CASSGAGQGIYEQYF. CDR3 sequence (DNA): TGCGCCAGCAGTGGAGCAGGACAGGGAATATACGAGCAGTACTTC.

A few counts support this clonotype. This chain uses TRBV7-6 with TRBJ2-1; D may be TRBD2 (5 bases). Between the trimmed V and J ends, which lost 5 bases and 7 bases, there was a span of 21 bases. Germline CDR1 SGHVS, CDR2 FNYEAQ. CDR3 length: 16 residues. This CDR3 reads CASSLDLLGISNEQFF. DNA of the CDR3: TGTGCCAGCAGCCTAGACCTACTAGGCATCTCAAATGAGCAGTTCTTC.

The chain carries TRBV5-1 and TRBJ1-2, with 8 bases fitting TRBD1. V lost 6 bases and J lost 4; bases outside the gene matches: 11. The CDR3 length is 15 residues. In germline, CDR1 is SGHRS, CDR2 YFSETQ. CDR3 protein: CASTQTTGVGYGYTF. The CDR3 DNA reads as TGCGCCAGCACCCAGACGACAGGGGTGGGCTATGGCTACACCTTC.

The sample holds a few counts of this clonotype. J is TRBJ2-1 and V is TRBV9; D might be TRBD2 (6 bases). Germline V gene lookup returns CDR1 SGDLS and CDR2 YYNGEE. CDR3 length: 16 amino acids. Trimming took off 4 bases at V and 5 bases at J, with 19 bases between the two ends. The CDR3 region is CASSSRPGEGHNEQFF. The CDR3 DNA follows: TGTGCCAGCAGCTCGAGGCCGGGAGAGGGTCACAATGAGCAGTTCTTC.

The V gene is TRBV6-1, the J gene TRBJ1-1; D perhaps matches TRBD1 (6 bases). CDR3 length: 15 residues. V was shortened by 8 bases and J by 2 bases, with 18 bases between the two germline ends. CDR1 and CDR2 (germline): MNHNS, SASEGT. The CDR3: CASGATGLANTEAFF. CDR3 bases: TGTGCCAGCGGGGCAACAGGGTTAGCAAACACTGAAGCTTTCTTT.